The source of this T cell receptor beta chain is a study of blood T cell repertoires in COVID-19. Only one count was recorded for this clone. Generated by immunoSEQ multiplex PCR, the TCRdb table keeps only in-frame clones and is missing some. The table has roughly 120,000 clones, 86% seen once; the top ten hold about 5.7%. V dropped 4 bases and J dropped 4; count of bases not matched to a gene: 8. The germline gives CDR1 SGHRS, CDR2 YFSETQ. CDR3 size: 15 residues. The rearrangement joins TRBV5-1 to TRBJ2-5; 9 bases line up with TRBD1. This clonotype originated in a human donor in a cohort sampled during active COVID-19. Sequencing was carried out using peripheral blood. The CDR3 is CASSPQGAVLETQYF. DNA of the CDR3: TGCGCCAGCAGCCCACAGGGGGCTGTTTTAGAGACCCAGTACTTC.